These T cell receptor beta chains were read from a single sample in a study of beta chain features in type 1 diabetes. The table came from immunoSEQ multiplex PCR; TCRdb's copy has only in-frame clones and leaves some out. The data contain about 740,000 clones, around an eighth of them seen just once; the ten biggest clones take up 0.022%. Sequenced: naive CD4+ T cells from blood. The receptors originated from a man between 18 and 29 years old with type 1 diabetes. Both conserved end residues are part of each CDR3. D genes are given only for firm matches. Where a row states a size, it is once, few, many or the class of an expanded clone; other rows omit it.

TRBJ1-5 15 . TRBV5-1 few TGCGCCAGTTCGGAAGGGACGTATAGCAATCAGCCCCAGCATTTT CASSEGTYSNQPQHF
TRBJ2-2 14 . TRBV25-1 few TGTGCCAGCACCCAGGGGGGGGACACCGGGGAGCTGTTTTTT CASTQGGDTGELFF
TRBJ2-7 13 . TRBV2 few TGTGCCAGCAGTGAAGCGAACAGCTACGAGCAGTACTTC CASSEANSYEQYF
TRBJ1-3 15 TRBD1 TRBV7-2 . TGTGCCAGCAGCTTCCGACAGGGGTCTGGAAACACCATATATTTT CASSFRQGSGNTIYF
TRBJ2-7 13 TRBD1 TRBV5-6 . TGTGCCAGCAGCTTGGACAGGGGATACGAGCAGTACTTC CASSLDRGYEQYF
TRBJ1-2 12 . TRBV10-3 few TGTGCCATCAGTGAGTCCCAATATGGCTACACCTTC CAISESQYGYTF
TRBJ2-7 11 . TRBV6-5 . TGTGCCAGCAGTTACAGGTACGAGCAGTACTTC CASSYRYEQYF
TRBJ1-2 12 . TRBV30 few TGTGCTGGGGCCAGGGGCAACTATGGCTACACCTTC CAGARGNYGYTF
TRBJ2-1 14 . TRBV5-4 . TGTGCCAGCAGCTTGGCGCACAGATCCAATGAGCAGTTCTTC CASSLAHRSNEQFF
TRBJ2-1 13 TRBD2 TRBV7-9 few TGTGCCAGCTTAGCGGGGATCTACAATGAGCAGTTCTTC CASLAGIYNEQFF
TRBJ2-1 15 . TRBV19 . TGTGCCAGTAGTATTGACTCCCTCTCCTACAATGAGCAGTTCTTC CASSIDSLSYNEQFF
TRBJ1-3 12 . TRBV30 few TGTGCCTGGATCGCAACTGGAAACACCATATATTTT CAWIATGNTIYF
TRBJ2-5 15 . TRBV6-6 . TGTGCCAGCAGTTACTCGGGGGGGCTCCAAGAGACCCAGTACTTC CASSYSGGLQETQYF
TRBJ1-1 15 . TRBV13 . TGTGCCAGCAGCTTCCGGGTCCCTTTTAACACTGAAGCTTTCTTT CASSFRVPFNTEAFF
TRBJ2-1 15 . TRBV14 few TGTGCCAGCCGAGTTACAGGGAGCTCCTACAATGAGCAGTTCTTC CASRVTGSSYNEQFF
TRBJ1-2 16 TRBD1 TRBV4-1 few TGCGCCAGCAGGGACGGGACAGCCACAGCTAACTATGGCTACACCTTC CASRDGTATANYGYTF
TRBJ2-3 15 TRBD1 TRBV30 few TGTGCCTGGAGTGATGGACAGGCCGCCACAGATACGCAGTATTTT CAWSDGQAATDTQYF
TRBJ1-5 15 . TRBV4-1 few TGCGCCAGCAGCCAAGCACAGAATAGCAATCAGCCCCAGCATTTT CASSQAQNSNQPQHF
TRBJ1-3 16 TRBD1 TRBV28 . TGTGCCAGCGTAAGCGGGACAGGACCCTCTGGAAACACCATATATTTT CASVSGTGPSGNTIYF
TRBJ2-7 14 TRBD1 TRBV18 . TGTGCCAGCTCACCGGAGACAGGGGGCTACGAGCAGTACTTC CASSPETGGYEQYF
TRBJ2-7 12 . TRBV5-1 few TGCGCCAGCAGCTTGGACATATACGAGCAGTACTTC CASSLDIYEQYF
TRBJ1-4 15 . TRBV4-1 . TGCGCCAGCAGCCCCCCTCTTGCAACTAATGAAAAACTGTTTTTT CASSPPLATNEKLFF
TRBJ2-7 14 . TRBV5-1 few TGCGCCAGCAGCTTGGACGGGATCTCCTACGAGCAGTACTTC CASSLDGISYEQYF
TRBJ2-7 14 TRBD1 TRBV18 few TGTGCCAGCTCACGGGGGACAGCCTCCTACGAGCAGTACTTC CASSRGTASYEQYF
TRBJ2-7 16 TRBD2 TRBV6-6 . TGTGCCAGCAGTCGACTAGCGGGGGAGGTGGCAGGGGAGCAGTACTTC CASSRLAGEVAGEQYF
TRBJ2-7 15 . TRBV5-1 few TGCGCCAGCAGCTTGGGACTGACGTTAGGATACGAGCAGTACTTC CASSLGLTLGYEQYF
TRBJ1-6 15 . TRBV19 . TGTGCCAGTAGTATAGGGGGAATTCGAAATTCACCCCTCCACTTT CASSIGGIRNSPLHF
TRBJ1-6 15 TRBD1 TRBV4-1 few TGCGCCAGCAGCCATCCGGGACAGGCAGGTTCACCCCTCCACTTT CASSHPGQAGSPLHF
TRBJ1-3 13 . TRBV10-2 few TGCGCCATCACCGAGGGTTCTGGAAACACCATATATTTT CAITEGSGNTIYF
TRBJ2-7 14 . TRBV18 few TGTGCCAGCTCACCACCTGCGGTGGCCTACGAGCAGTACTTC CASSPPAVAYEQYF
TRBJ2-3 16 . TRBV13 few TGTGCCAGCAGCGGCCCCCCCGGCGGGAGCACAGATACGCAGTATTTT CASSGPPGGSTDTQYF
TRBJ1-3 16 . TRBV30 few TGTGCCTGGAGTCCGGGGATCCCGTCCTCTGGAAACACCATATATTTT CAWSPGIPSSGNTIYF
TRBJ2-7 11 . TRBV30 . TGTGCCTGGAGTCAACAGGGCGAGCAGTACTTC CAWSQQGEQYF
TRBJ2-7 17 TRBD1 TRBV2 . TGTGCCAGCAGTGAACTTGGGACAGGGTTGCGGCATTACGAGCAGTACTTC CASSELGTGLRHYEQYF
TRBJ1-1 15 TRBD1 TRBV28 . TGTGCCAGCAGGATGCAAGGGACAGCGAACACTGAAGCTTTCTTT CASRMQGTANTEAFF
TRBJ1-2 16 . TRBV15 . TGTGCCACCAGCCTTGCCGACAGGCAGGCAAACTATGGCTACACCTTC CATSLADRQANYGYTF
TRBJ2-5 14 TRBD1 TRBV29-1 few TGCAGCGTTCGGGACAGGGGGGTTCGGGAGACCCAGTACTTC CSVRDRGVRETQYF
TRBJ1-1 13 . TRBV5-4 . TGTGCCAGCAGCTTGGTCCCGGGGAGTGAAGCTTTCTTT CASSLVPGSEAFF
TRBJ1-2 16 TRBD1 TRBV6-5 few TGTGCCAGCAGTTACTCGAGTCCCCGACAGGGGTATGGCTACACCTTC CASSYSSPRQGYGYTF
TRBJ2-7 14 TRBD1 TRBV29-1 few TGCAGCGCGTCACCGGGACAGGACTCCTACGAGCAGTACTTC CSASPGQDSYEQYF
TRBJ2-1 13 . TRBV30 few TGTGCCTGGAGTGTAGTAGGCACGGATGAGCAGTTCTTC CAWSVVGTDEQFF
TRBJ2-1 17 . TRBV27 . TGTGCCAGCAGCCGGGGGCGAGCAGTAAACTCCTACAATGAGCAGTTCTTC CASSRGRAVNSYNEQFF
TRBJ2-5 15 TRBD2 TRBV4-1 . TGCGCCAGCAGCCAAGGGGAACTAGCGGGGGAGACCCAGTACTTC CASSQGELAGETQYF
TRBJ1-1 15 . TRBV9 few TGTGCCAGCAGCGTAGTTCCGGGTGGAGGAACTGAAGCTTTCTTT CASSVVPGGGTEAFF
TRBJ1-3 14 . TRBV9 few TGTGCCAGCAGCGTTGGGGGAACTGGAAACACCATATATTTT CASSVGGTGNTIYF
TRBJ2-7 13 . TRBV18 . TGTGCCAGCTCCCCCGGAACGTACTACGAGCAGTACTTC CASSPGTYYEQYF
TRBJ2-1 16 TRBD2 TRBV19 few TGTGCCAGTAGTATTCGGCTAGCGGGGGGGAGTGGAAAGCAGTTCTTC CASSIRLAGGSGKQFF
TRBJ2-2 12 . TRBV7-8 few TGTGCCAGCAGCTTATCGGCCGGGGAGCTGTTTTTT CASSLSAGELFF
TRBJ1-2 15 . TRBV29-1 few TGCAGCGTTTCCGGCCCGTCCGGGGCCAACTATGGCTACACCTTC CSVSGPSGANYGYTF
TRBJ1-2 14 TRBD1 TRBV5-6 . TGTGCCAGCAGCCTCAAGACAGGGGCTGGCGGCTACACCTTC CASSLKTGAGGYTF
TRBJ2-2 15 . TRBV29-1 few TGCAGCGTTGGGAGAAGGATGGGTGGGACCGGGGAGCTGTTTTTT CSVGRRMGGTGELFF
TRBJ1-6 13 . TRBV2 . TGTGCCAGCAGTGTGGCAGGGGACTCACCCCTCCACTTT CASSVAGDSPLHF
TRBJ1-1 14 . TRBV27 . TGTGCCAGCAGCCGTCGCGAAGGCGGGACTGAAGCTTTCTTT CASSRREGGTEAFF
TRBJ2-4 14 . TRBV5-1 . TGCGCCAGCAGCTTGGCACAGGGAGCGAACATTCAGTACTTC CASSLAQGANIQYF
TRBJ1-6 13 . TRBV30 few TGTGCCTGGGCAACCCAGGATAATTCACCCCTCCACTTT CAWATQDNSPLHF
TRBJ2-1 12 . TRBV7-3 . TGTGCCAGCAGCTTTAGAAACAATGAGCAGTTCTTC CASSFRNNEQFF
TRBJ1-5 13 . TRBV9 . TGTGCCAGCAGCGCTGATAGCAATCAGCCCCAGCATTTT CASSADSNQPQHF
TRBJ1-1 13 . TRBV29-1 . TGCAGCGTTGAAGACAGGGGGAACACTGAAGCTTTCTTT CSVEDRGNTEAFF
TRBJ1-5 13 TRBD1 TRBV7-8 . TGTGCCAGCAGACAGGGGATGGGGCAGCCCCAGCATTTT CASRQGMGQPQHF